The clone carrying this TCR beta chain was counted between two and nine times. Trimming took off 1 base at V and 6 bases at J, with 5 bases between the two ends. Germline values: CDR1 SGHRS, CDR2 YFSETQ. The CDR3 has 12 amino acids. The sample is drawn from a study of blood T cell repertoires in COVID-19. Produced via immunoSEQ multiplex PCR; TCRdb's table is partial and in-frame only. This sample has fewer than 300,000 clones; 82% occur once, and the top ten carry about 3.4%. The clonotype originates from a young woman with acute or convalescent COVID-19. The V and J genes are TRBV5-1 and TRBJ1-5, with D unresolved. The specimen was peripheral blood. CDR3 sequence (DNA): TGCGCCAGCAGCTTGATCGGTCAGCCCCAGCATTTT. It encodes CASSLIGQPQHF.